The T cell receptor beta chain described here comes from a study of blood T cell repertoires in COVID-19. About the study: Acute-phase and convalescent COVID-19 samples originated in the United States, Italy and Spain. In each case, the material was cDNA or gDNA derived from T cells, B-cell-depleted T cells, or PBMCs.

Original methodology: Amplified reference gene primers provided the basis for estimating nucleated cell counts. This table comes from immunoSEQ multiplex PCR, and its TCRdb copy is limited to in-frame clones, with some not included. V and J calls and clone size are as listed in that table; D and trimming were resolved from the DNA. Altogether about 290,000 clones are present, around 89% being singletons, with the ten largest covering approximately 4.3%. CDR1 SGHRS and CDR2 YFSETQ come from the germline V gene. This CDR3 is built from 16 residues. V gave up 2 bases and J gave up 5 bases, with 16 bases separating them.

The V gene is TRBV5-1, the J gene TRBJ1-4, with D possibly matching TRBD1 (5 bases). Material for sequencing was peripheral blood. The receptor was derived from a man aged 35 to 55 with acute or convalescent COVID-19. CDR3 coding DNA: TGCGCCAGCAGCTTATTGCCCCAGGGAATAAATGAAAAACTGTTTTTT. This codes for CASSLLPQGINEKLFF.